This TCR beta chain comes out of a study of CD8 T cells in ankylosing spondylitis. Study-level points and caveats: For ankylosing spondylitis blood, a TCR beta motif of about 8 highly homologous variants appeared characteristic. Both synovial fluid and blood in reactive arthritis had previously been reported to carry some motif variants. Disease-linked clones reportedly showed significant enrichment in matched ankylosing spondylitis synovial fluid.

Points on this clonotype: The antigen remains unidentified.

With 10 bases removed from V and 6 bases from J, the gap between germline ends came to 17 bases. The CDR3 is 13 residues long. Quantitative molecular-barcoded 5'-RACE generated the TCR beta libraries. TCRdb recomputed calls from the 5' RACE reads with MiXCR, one row per CDR3 protein. The sample lists under 850,000 distinct CDR3 sequences; 19% were seen once. The sequenced sample was blood, either unsorted or a sorted T cell fraction (not recorded which). The V gene is TRBV12-3 or TRBV12-4, the J gene TRBJ2-3, with a weak D call TRBD2 (5 bases). This TCR was sampled from a male donor with ankylosing spondylitis. The CDR3 nucleotides read TGTGCCACCGCGGTCGGAGGAATGGATACGCAGTATTTT. It is translated as CATAVGGMDTQYF.